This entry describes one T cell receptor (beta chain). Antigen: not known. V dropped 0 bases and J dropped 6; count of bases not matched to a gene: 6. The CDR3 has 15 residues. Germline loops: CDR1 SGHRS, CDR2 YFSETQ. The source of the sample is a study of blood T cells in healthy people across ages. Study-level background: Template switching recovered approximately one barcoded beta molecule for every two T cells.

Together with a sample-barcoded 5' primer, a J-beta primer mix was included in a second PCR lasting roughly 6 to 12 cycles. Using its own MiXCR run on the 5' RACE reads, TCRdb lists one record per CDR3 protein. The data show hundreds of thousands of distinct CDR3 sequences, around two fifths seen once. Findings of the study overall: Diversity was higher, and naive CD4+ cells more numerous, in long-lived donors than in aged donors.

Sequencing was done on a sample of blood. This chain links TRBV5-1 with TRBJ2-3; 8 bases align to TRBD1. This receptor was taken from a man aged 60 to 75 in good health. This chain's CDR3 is CASSLDGQGVDTQYF. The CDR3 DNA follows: TGCGCCAGCAGCTTGGATGGACAGGGAGTGGATACGCAGTATTTT.